This TCR beta chain was found in a study of T cell responses to AZD1222 COVID-19 vaccine. Study-level findings and limits: Spike-wide vaccine-associated CD4 TCRs dominated at 160-218 and 743-854. Nearly half of spike-specific TCRs reportedly target variant regions that are unmutated in the B.1.351 and B.1.1.7 variants.

As to this clone: Its matching antigen is unknown.

TCRdb's copy holds only in-frame clones and misses some; the assay was immunoSEQ multiplex PCR. The sample lists approximately 110,000 clones, 92% occurring once. The clonotype originates from an adult who received the AZD1222 COVID-19 vaccine. Sequenced here: peripheral blood, sampled 28 days after the second AZD1222 dose.

The CDR3 protein is CASSRQGVRYGYTF. CDR3 in DNA: TGTGCCAGCAGCCGACAGGGTGTGCGTTATGGCTACACCTTC. The rearrangement joins TRBV3-1 (or the pseudogene TRBV3-2) to TRBJ1-2; TRBD1 agrees at 7 bases. After removal of 4 bases from V and 5 bases from J, the junction contained 7 bases not matched to a gene. This CDR3 region has 14 residues. Germline CDR1 reads LGHDT; CDR2 reads YNNKEL (reference sequence).